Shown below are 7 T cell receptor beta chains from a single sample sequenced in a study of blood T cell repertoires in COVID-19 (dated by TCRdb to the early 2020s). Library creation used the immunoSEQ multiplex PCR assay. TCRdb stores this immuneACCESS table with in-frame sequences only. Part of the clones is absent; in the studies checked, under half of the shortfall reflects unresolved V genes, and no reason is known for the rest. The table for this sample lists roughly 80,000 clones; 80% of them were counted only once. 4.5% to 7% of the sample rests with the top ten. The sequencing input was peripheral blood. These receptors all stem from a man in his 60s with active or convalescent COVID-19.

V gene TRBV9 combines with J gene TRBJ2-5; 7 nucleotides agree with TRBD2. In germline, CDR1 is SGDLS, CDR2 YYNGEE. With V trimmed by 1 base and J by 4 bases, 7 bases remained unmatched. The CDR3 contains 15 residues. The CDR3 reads CASSVMAGEGETQYF. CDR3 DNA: TGTGCCAGCAGCGTAATGGCGGGGGAGGGAGAGACCCAGTACTTC.

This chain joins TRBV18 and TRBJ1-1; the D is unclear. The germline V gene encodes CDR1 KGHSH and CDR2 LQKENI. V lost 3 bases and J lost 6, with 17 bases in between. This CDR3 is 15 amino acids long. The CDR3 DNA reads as TGTGCCAGCTCACCCCCCGGCACGACGGAGTCTGAAGCTTTCTTT. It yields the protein CASSPPGTTESEAFF.

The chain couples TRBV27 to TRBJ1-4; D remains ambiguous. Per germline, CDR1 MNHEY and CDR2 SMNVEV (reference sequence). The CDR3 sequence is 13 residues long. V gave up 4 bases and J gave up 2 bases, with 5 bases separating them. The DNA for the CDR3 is TGTGCCAGCAGTTGGGCTACTAATGAAAAACTGTTTTTT. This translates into CASSWATNEKLFF.

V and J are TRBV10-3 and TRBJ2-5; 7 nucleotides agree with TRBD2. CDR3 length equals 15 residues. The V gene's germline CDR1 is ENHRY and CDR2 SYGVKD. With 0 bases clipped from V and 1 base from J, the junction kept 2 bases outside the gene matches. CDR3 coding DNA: TGTGCCATCAGTGAGTCCGGGACTACCCAAGAGACCCAGTACTTC. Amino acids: CAISESGTTQETQYF.

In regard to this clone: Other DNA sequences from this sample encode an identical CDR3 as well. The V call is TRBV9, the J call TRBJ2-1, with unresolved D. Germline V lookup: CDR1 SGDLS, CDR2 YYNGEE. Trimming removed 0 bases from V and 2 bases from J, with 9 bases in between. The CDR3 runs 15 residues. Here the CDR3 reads CASSVERWAYNEQFF. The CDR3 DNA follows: TGTGCCAGCAGCGTAGAGAGGTGGGCCTACAATGAGCAGTTCTTC.

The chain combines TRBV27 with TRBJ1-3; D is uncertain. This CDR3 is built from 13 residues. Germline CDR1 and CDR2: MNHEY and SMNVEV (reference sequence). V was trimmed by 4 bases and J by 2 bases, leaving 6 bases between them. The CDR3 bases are TGTGCCAGCAGTTCTAGGACTGGAAACACCATATATTTT. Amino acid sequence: CASSSRTGNTIYF.

As DNA, the CDR3 is TGTGCCAGTGGACCGACAGGGGAAGAGACCCAGTACTTC. Residues: CASGPTGEETQYF. J is TRBJ2-5 and V is TRBV19; TRBD1 aligns across 8 bases. The V and J ends lost 8 bases and 3 bases, in that order; junction bases with no gene match: 5. The CDR3 loop spans 13 amino acids. CDR1 and CDR2 from the germline V gene are LNHDA and SQIVND (reference sequence).